This T cell receptor (beta chain) was found in a study of T cells expressing NK-cell markers. No DNA is given; TCRdb re-called the 5' RACE reads and lists each CDR3 protein once. The sample has some 390,000 distinct CDR3 sequences. The CDR3 is made up of 15 amino acids. Sequenced input: blood T cells: a sorted CD56 or NKG2C T cell subset, CD4+ or CD8+ T cells, or bulk PBMC T cells (not recorded which). The receptor was derived from a woman aged 50 to 65 in good health. The J gene is TRBJ1-6, the V gene TRBV12-3 or TRBV12-4. The CDR3 here is CASSPPGSYNSPLHF.